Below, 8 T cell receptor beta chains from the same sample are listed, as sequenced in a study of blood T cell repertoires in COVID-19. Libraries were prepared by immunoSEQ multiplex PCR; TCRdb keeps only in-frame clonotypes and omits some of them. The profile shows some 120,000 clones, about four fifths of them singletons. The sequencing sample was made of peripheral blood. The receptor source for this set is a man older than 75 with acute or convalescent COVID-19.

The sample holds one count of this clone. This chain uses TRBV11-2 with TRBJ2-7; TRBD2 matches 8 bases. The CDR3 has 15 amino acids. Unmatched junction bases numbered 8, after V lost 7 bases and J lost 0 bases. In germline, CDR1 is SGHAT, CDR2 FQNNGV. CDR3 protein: CASTGGERGSYEQYF. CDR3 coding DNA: TGTGCCAGCACCGGGGGGGAGAGGGGCTCCTACGAGCAGTACTTC.

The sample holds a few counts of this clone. The CDR3 nucleotides are TGTGCCAGCAGCACAGAGACTAGACGCGGGGAGCTGTTTTTT. Translated, it gives CASSTETRRGELFF. The V and J genes are TRBV7-8 and TRBJ2-2; a possible D gene is TRBD2 (6 bases). Between the trimmed V and J ends, which lost 5 bases and 7 bases, there was a span of 14 bases. The CDR3 is made up of 14 amino acids. Germline-derived CDR1 and CDR2 are SGHVS and FQNEAQ. The variable domain in full, completed from reference TRBV7-8 and TRBJ2-2, reads GAGVSQSPRYKVAKRGQDVALRCDPISGHVSLFWYQQALGQGPEFLTYFQNEAQLDKSGLPSDRFFAERPEGSVSTLKIQRTQQEDSAVYLCASSTETRRGELFFGEGSRLTVL.

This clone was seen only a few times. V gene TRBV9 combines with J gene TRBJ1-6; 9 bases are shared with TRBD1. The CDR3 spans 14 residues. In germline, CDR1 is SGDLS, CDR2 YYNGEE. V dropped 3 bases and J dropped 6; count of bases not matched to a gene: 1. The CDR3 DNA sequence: TGTGCCAGCAGCGCGACAGGGGGTAATTCACCCCTCCACTTT. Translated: CASSATGGNSPLHF.

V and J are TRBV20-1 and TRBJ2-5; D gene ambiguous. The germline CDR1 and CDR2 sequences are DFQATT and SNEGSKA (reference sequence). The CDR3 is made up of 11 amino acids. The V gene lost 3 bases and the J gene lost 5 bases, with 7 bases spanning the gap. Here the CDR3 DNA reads TGCAGTGCTAGGATAGAGGAGACCCAGTACTTC. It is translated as CSARIEETQYF.

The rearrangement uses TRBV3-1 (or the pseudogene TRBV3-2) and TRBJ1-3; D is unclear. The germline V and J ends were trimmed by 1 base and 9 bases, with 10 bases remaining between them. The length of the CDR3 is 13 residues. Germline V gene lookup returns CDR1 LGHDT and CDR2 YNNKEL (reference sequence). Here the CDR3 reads CASSQGGVGTIYF. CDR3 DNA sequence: TGTGCCAGCAGCCAAGGTGGAGTGGGCACCATATATTTT.

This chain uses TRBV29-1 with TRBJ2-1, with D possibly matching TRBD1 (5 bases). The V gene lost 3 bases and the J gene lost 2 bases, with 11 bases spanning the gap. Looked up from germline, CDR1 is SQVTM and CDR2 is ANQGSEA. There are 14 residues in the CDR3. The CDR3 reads CSVDAGSPYNEQFF. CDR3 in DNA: TGCAGCGTTGACGCAGGGTCCCCCTACAATGAGCAGTTCTTC.

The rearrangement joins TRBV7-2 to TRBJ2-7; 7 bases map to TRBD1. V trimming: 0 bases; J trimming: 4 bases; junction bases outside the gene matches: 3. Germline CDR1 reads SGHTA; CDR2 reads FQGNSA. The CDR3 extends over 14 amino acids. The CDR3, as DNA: TGTGCCAGCAGCTTAGCGAGGGGACAGTACGAGCAGTACTTC. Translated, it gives CASSLARGQYEQYF.

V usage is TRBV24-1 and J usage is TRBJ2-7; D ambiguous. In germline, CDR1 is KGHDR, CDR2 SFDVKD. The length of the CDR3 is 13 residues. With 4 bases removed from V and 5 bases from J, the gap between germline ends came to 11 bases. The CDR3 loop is CATSDSNMNEQYF. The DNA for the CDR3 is TGTGCCACCAGTGACTCCAACATGAACGAGCAGTACTTC.